The 24 T cell receptor beta chains listed next were all sequenced from one sample in a study of shared clonotypes between healthy human individuals. Produced via immunoSEQ multiplex PCR; TCRdb's table is partial and in-frame only. Counted here are about 480,000 clones, 79% occurring once; the ten biggest clones make up 10% to 15%. Sample: PBMCs. The receptors were sampled from a woman aged 40-49 years in good health. Some clones in this sample may be carry-over from other donors' samples.

This rearrangement joins TRBV5-1 to TRBJ2-3; 14 bases line up with TRBD2. Germline CDR1 and CDR2: SGHRS and YFSETQ. V gave up 4 bases and J gave up 5 bases; unmatched junction bases: 9. The CDR3 runs to 17 residues. The CDR3 loop reads CASSGGLAGVSGDTQYF. The CDR3 region has the DNA TGCGCCAGCAGCGGGGGACTAGCGGGAGTCTCGGGAGATACGCAGTATTTT.

J is TRBJ2-3 and V is TRBV7-9; TRBD2 aligns across 11 bases. Looked up from germline, CDR1 is SEHNR and CDR2 is FQNEAQ (reference sequence). The CDR3 spans 18 residues. The ends lost 4 bases at V and 3 bases at J; junction bases unmatched: 12. For the CDR3, the DNA is TGTGCCAGCAGCTCACCCCTACTAGCGGGAGTAGGGACAGATACGCAGTATTTT. Amino acids: CASSSPLLAGVGTDTQYF. Drawing the rest from reference TRBV7-9 and TRBJ2-3, the complete variable domain is DTGVSQNPRHKITKRGQNVTFRCDPISEHNRLYWYRQTLGQGPEFLTYFQNEAQLEKSRLLSDRFSAERPKGSFSTLEIQRTEQGDSAMYLCASSSPLLAGVGTDTQYFGPGTRLTVL.

This clone was seen more than once but under ten times. This same CDR3 is encoded by further DNA sequences in the sample. The genes are TRBV27 and TRBJ2-2; D is uncertain. V lost 0 bases, J lost 1 base, and 3 bases lay in between. The CDR3 is 14 amino acids. CDR1 and CDR2 from the germline V gene are MNHEY and SMNVEV (reference sequence). As DNA, the CDR3 is TGTGCCAGCAGTTTATCAGGGAACACCGGGGAGCTGTTTTTT. Its translation is CASSLSGNTGELFF.

This clone was seen once. The chain links TRBV7-2 to TRBJ2-7; 7 bases match TRBD2. The trim removed 5 bases at V and 7 bases at J, leaving 17 bases unmatched. The CDR3 consists of 16 residues. Germline CDR1 reads SGHTA; CDR2 reads FQGNSA. CDR3 sequence reads: CASSPSGGSLVGEQYF. The DNA of the CDR3 is TGTGCCAGCAGCCCGAGTGGCGGGAGCCTAGTGGGAGAGCAGTACTTC.

This clone was recorded once. The chain has TRBV18 and TRBJ1-1; D is unresolved. This CDR3 contains 15 residues. Trimming removed 3 bases at V and 1 base at J, with 12 bases between. Germline lookup yields CDR1 KGHSH and CDR2 LQKENI. This CDR3 is CASSPTHEPNTEAFF. CDR3 coding DNA: TGTGCCAGCTCACCTACGCACGAGCCGAACACTGAAGCTTTCTTT.

V is TRBV10-3 and J is TRBJ2-7; 10 bases agree with TRBD2. The V segment lost 2 bases and the J segment 0 bases; nucleotides outside the gene matches: 4. The CDR3 contains 16 residues. Germline V gene lookup returns CDR1 ENHRY and CDR2 SYGVKD. CDR3 sequence (DNA): TGTGCCATCAGTGAGGCTAGCGGGGGTAGCTCCTACGAGCAGTACTTC. Its translation: CAISEASGGSSYEQYF.

This clone has at least ten counts. The rearrangement uses TRBV5-1 and TRBJ2-1; 9 bases fit TRBD2. This CDR3 has 16 residues. The germline gives CDR1 SGHRS, CDR2 YFSETQ. Unmatched junction bases numbered 8, after V lost 3 bases and J lost 4 bases. CDR3 loop: CASSSVLAGRYNEQFF. CDR3 nucleotide sequence: TGCGCCAGCAGCTCCGTACTAGCGGGCCGATACAATGAGCAGTTCTTC.

The chain combines TRBV7-2 with TRBJ2-7, with D possibly being TRBD2 (5 bases). Looked up from germline, CDR1 is SGHTA and CDR2 is FQGNSA. V was clipped by 1 base and J by 7 bases, with 14 bases between them. The length of the CDR3 is 14 residues. Here the CDR3 DNA reads TGTGCCAGCAGCTTAGAACCGGGATGGGGTGAGCAGTACTTC. This encodes CASSLEPGWGEQYF.

This chain links TRBV21-1 with TRBJ1-1; the table's D call, TRBD1, was not checked against the DNA. TRBV21-1 is a pseudogene locus. The CDR3 extends over 17 amino acids. The CDR3 spells CASSKGATGKLNTEAFF. The DNA of the CDR3 is TGTGCCAGCAGCAAAGGAGCCACAGGGAAACTGAACACTGAAGCTTTCTTT.

This clone has at least ten counts. The rearrangement links TRBV6-4 to TRBJ2-2, with D maybe TRBD1 (5 bases). The V and J ends lost 3 bases and 1 base respectively, with 15 bases between them. Germline V CDR1 and CDR2: MRHNA, SNTAGT. This CDR3 is 17 amino acids long. CDR3 DNA sequence: TGTGCCAGCAGTGATTCACAGGATTCAAAGAACACCGGGGAGCTGTTTTTT. The encoded protein is CASSDSQDSKNTGELFF.

The chain has TRBV28 and TRBJ1-2; tentative D call: TRBD1 (5 bases). V was pared by 2 bases and J by 2 bases, with 15 bases between. The CDR3 runs to 16 residues. CDR1 is MDHEN and CDR2 is SYDVKM in the germline V gene. CDR3 bases: TGTGCCAGCAGTTTAGTTGGCGGGGGAAGAAACTATGGCTACACCTTC. Translation: CASSLVGGGRNYGYTF.

CDR3 bases: TGTGCCAGTAGTAAACCAGGACTAGCGGCCACCTCTGGGGCCAACGTCCTGACTTTC. It is translated as CASSKPGLAATSGANVLTF. The chain employs TRBV19 and TRBJ2-6; 10 bases fit TRBD2. Germline CDR1 LNHDA, CDR2 SQIVND (reference sequence). The junction had 9 bases not matched to a gene; V was cut back by 4 bases and J by 0 bases. The CDR3 runs 19 residues.

This rearrangement joins TRBV20-1 to TRBJ2-3; D unresolved. Trimming removed 3 bases at V and 5 bases at J, with 6 bases between. Germline assignment: CDR1 DFQATT and CDR2 SNEGSKA (reference sequence). The CDR3 runs 11 residues. This chain's CDR3 is CSASFGDTQYF. Written as DNA, the CDR3 is TGCAGTGCTAGTTTCGGAGATACGCAGTATTTT.

A note on this clone: Other DNA sequences from this sample encode an identical CDR3 as well. The chain employs TRBV7-2 and TRBJ2-7; D possibly corresponds to TRBD2 (6 bases). This CDR3 contains 13 residues. The germline CDR1 and CDR2 sequences are SGHTA and FQGNSA. V shed 5 bases and J shed 4 bases, with 12 bases lying between them. The CDR3 coding sequence is TGTGCCAGCAGCCCCCACGGAGGGTACGAGCAGTACTTC. Residues: CASSPHGGYEQYF.

CDR3: CATKRNTGELFF. CDR3 coding DNA: TGTGCCACCAAGAGGAACACCGGGGAGCTGTTTTTT. The chain has TRBV19 and TRBJ2-2; D unresolved. Germline assignment: CDR1 LNHDA and CDR2 SQIVND (reference sequence). The CDR3 consists of 12 residues. Trimming removed 10 bases from V and 1 base from J, with 7 bases in between.

The rearrangement uses TRBV7-2 and TRBJ2-7; 7 nucleotides match TRBD1. Germline V gene data show CDR1 as SGHTA and CDR2 as FQGNSA. After removal of 3 bases from V and 0 bases from J, the junction contained 2 bases not matched to a gene. This CDR3 spans 14 amino acids. The CDR3: CASSLGQPSYEQYF. CDR3 coding DNA: TGTGCCAGCAGCTTGGGACAGCCCTCCTACGAGCAGTACTTC.

The chain employs TRBV28 and TRBJ2-7; TRBD1 is a possible D gene (8 bases). The CDR3 length is 16 residues. Trimming removed 6 bases at V and 2 bases at J, with 20 bases between. The germline V gene has CDR1 MDHEN and CDR2 SYDVKM. The CDR3 spells CASRTEQGGTTYEQYF. The DNA for the CDR3 is TGTGCCAGCAGAACGGAACAGGGGGGGACGACCTACGAGCAGTACTTC.

The chain links TRBV5-1 to TRBJ2-1; TRBD2 agrees at 8 bases. J gave up 5 bases and V 3 bases, and 7 bases lay outside the gene matches. CDR3 length: 15 residues. Per the germline V gene, CDR1 is SGHRS and CDR2 is YFSETQ. For the CDR3, the DNA is TGCGCCAGCAGCTGGCGCCCGGGAGGGAACAATGAGCAGTTCTTC. Translating gives CASSWRPGGNNEQFF.

This clone occurred once. V is TRBV5-4 and J is TRBJ1-1; D is possibly TRBD1 (5 bases). Germline V CDR1 and CDR2: SGHNT, YYREEE (reference sequence). The V end was cut by 3 bases, the J end by 1 base, with 13 bases between. This CDR3 has 15 residues. In DNA, the CDR3 is TGTGCCAGCAGCTCGCAGGGTGAGGGGAACACTGAAGCTTTCTTT. Protein product: CASSSQGEGNTEAFF. Full variable domain (outside the CDR3, taken from reference TRBV5-4 and TRBJ1-1): ETGVTQSPTHLIKTRGQQVTLRCSSQSGHNTVSWYQQALGQGPQFIFQYYREEENGRGNFPPRFSGLQFPNYSSELNVNALELDDSALYLCASSSQGEGNTEAFFGQGTRLTVV.

The chain combines TRBV5-1 with TRBJ2-2; no clear D. CDR3 length: 16 residues. Germline V CDR1 and CDR2: SGHRS, YFSETQ. Trimming took 4 bases from V and 1 from J, leaving 14 bases between them. The CDR3 region has the DNA TGCGCCAGCAGCCCCCCCAGTAGAATGAACACCGGGGAGCTGTTTTTT. Residues: CASSPPSRMNTGELFF.

The chain couples TRBV28 to TRBJ1-1; no firm D call. V lost 1 base and J 1 base, leaving 7 bases between the germline ends. Germline lookup yields CDR1 MDHEN and CDR2 SYDVKM. This CDR3 has 14 residues. The chain's CDR3 is CASSLYRSNTEAFF. CDR3 bases: TGTGCCAGCAGTTTATACAGATCGAACACTGAAGCTTTCTTT.

The sample holds a few counts of this clone. The rearrangement uses TRBV7-9 and TRBJ1-2, with 10 bases lining up with TRBD1. Germline CDR1 reads SEHNR; CDR2 reads FQNEAQ (reference sequence). The V segment lost 10 bases and the J segment 3 bases; nucleotides outside the gene matches: 5. The CDR3 length is 13 residues. CDR3 protein: CAIGQGVDYGYTF. In nucleotides, the CDR3 is TGTGCCATCGGACAGGGGGTCGACTATGGCTACACCTTC.

J is TRBJ2-7 and V is TRBV28, with TRBD1 as a possible D gene (5 bases). Germline loops: CDR1 MDHEN, CDR2 SYDVKM. The CDR3 has 15 residues. Deletions cut 6 bases from V and 2 bases from J, with 17 bases between. The CDR3 loop reads CASSSPSRATYEQYF. For the CDR3, the DNA is TGTGCCAGCAGCTCCCCCAGCAGGGCCACCTACGAGCAGTACTTC.

The J gene is TRBJ2-1, the V gene TRBV27; 8 bases are a match to TRBD2. This CDR3 is built from 15 residues. Trimming cost V 3 bases and J 6 bases; bases outside gene matches: 7. CDR1 is MNHEY, CDR2 SMNVEV, per germline (reference sequence). In DNA, the CDR3 is TGTGCCAGCAGTTTGGTTGGGACTAGGGCCAATGAGCAGTTCTTC. This encodes CASSLVGTRANEQFF.